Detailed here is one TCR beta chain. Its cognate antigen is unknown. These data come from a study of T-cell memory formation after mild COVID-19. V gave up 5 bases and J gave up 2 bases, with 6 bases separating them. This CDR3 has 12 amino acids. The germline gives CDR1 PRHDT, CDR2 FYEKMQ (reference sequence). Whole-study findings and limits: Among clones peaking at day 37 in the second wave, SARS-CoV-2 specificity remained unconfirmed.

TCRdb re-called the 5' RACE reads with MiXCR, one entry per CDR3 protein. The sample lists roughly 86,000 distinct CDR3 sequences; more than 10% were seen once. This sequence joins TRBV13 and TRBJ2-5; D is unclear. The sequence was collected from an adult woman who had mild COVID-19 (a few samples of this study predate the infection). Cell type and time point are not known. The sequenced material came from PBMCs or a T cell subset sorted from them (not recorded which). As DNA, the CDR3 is TGTGCCAGCAGCCACGAACAAGAGACCCAGTACTTC. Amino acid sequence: CASSHEQETQYF. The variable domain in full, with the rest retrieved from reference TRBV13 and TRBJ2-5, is AAGVIQSPRHLIKEKRETATLKCYPIPRHDTVYWYQQGPGQDPQFLISFYEKMQSDKGSIPDRFSAQQFSDYHSELNMSSLELGDSALYFCASSHEQETQYFGPGTRLLVL.